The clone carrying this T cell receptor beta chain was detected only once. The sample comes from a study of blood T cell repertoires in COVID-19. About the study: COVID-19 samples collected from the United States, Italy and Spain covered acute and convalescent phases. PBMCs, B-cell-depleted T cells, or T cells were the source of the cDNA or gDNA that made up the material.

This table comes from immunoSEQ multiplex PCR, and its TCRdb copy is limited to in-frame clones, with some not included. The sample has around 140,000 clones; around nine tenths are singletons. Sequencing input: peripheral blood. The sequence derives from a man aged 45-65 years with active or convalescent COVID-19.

In nucleotides, the CDR3 is TGTGCCAGCTTCAAGGACCCAGGGGGTAGCGATACGCAGTATTTT. It specifies CASFKDPGGSDTQYF. V is TRBV6-5 and J is TRBJ2-3, with TRBD1 matching 7 bases. Looked up from germline, CDR1 is MNHEY and CDR2 is SVGAGI. V shed 8 bases, J shed 6 bases, and the junction held 14 bases outside the gene matches. CDR3 length: 15 amino acids.